These 5 T cell receptor beta chains originate from one sample sequenced in a study of T-cell memory formation after mild COVID-19. TCRdb analysed the 5' RACE reads with MiXCR anew, one entry per CDR3 protein. The sample consists of about 560,000 distinct CDR3 sequences, about a sixth of them appearing once. The sample consisted of PBMCs or a T cell subset sorted from them (not recorded which). All receptors derive from an adult woman who had mild COVID-19 (a few samples of this study predate the infection). Cell type and time point are not known.

This clonotype has just a few counts. The chain joins TRBV7-8 to TRBJ2-5; D is unclear. V lost 1 base, J lost 5 bases, and 11 bases lay in between. This CDR3 has 14 amino acids. Germline loops: CDR1 SGHVS, CDR2 FQNEAQ. CDR3 bases: TGTGCCAGCAGCTTAGTGACTCCACGGGAGACCCAGTACTTC. Its protein is CASSLVTPRETQYF. The complete variable domain, with remaining parts taken from reference TRBV7-8 and TRBJ2-5, reads GAGVSQSPRYKVAKRGQDVALRCDPISGHVSLFWYQQALGQGPEFLTYFQNEAQLDKSGLPSDRFFAERPEGSVSTLKIQRTQQEDSAVYLCASSLVTPRETQYFGPGTRLLVL.

The chain carries TRBV6-5 and TRBJ2-2; TRBD2 agrees at 13 bases. Germline V gene sequence: CDR1 MNHEY, CDR2 SVGAGI. The CDR3 covers 18 residues. J gave up 3 bases and V 2 bases, and 6 bases lay outside the gene matches. CDR3 DNA sequence: TGTGCCAGCAGTTACGCACTAGCGGGAGGGCCGGACACCGGGGAGCTGTTTTTT. Its protein is CASSYALAGGPDTGELFF.

The V and J genes are TRBV5-5 and TRBJ1-3, with 7 bases aligning to TRBD1. Trimming at V came to 1 base and at J to 0 bases, leaving 4 bases not matched to a gene. Per the germline V gene, CDR1 is SGHKS and CDR2 is YYEKEE (reference sequence). The CDR3 covers 16 residues. CDR3 amino acids: CASSLWDRGSGNTIYF. The CDR3 DNA sequence: TGTGCCAGCAGCTTGTGGGACAGAGGCTCTGGAAACACCATATATTTT.

The CDR3 region is CASSQEPGLGDEQYF. The CDR3 region has the DNA TGTGCCAGCAGCCAAGAACCCGGCTTGGGGGACGAGCAGTACTTC. The chain uses TRBV14 and TRBJ2-7; the D gene could be TRBD1 or TRBD2 (5 bases each). The CDR3 has 15 residues. V was cut by 0 bases and J by 5 bases, with 14 bases left in between. Looked up from germline, CDR1 is SGHDN and CDR2 is FVKESK.

This clonotype is a singleton in its sample. J is TRBJ2-1 and V is TRBV19, with TRBD1 identical over 10 bases. CDR1 LNHDA and CDR2 SQIVND come from the germline V gene (reference sequence). V was clipped by 9 bases and J by 0 bases; unmatched bases: 2. The length of the CDR3 is 14 residues. CDR3 region: CASWDRGSYNEQFF. CDR3 nucleotide sequence: TGTGCCAGCTGGGACAGGGGCTCCTACAATGAGCAGTTCTTC.